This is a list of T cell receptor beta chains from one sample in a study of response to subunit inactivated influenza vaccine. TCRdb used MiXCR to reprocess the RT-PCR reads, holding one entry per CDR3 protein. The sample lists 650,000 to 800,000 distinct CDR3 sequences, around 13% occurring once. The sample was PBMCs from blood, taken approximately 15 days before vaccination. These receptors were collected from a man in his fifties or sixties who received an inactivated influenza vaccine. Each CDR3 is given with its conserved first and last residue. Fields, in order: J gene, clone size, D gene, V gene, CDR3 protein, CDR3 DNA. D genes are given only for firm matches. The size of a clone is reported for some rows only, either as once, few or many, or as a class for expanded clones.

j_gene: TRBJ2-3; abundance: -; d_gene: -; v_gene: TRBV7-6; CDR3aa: CASSQASGRSGTDTQYF; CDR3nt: TGTGCCAGCAGCCAAGCTTCGGGGCGAAGCGGCACAGATACGCAGTATTTT
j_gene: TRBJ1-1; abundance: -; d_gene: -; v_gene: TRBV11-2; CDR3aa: CASSLLVSEMNTEAFF; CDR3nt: TGTGCCAGCAGCTTACTGGTTTCGGAGATGAACACTGAAGCTTTCTTT
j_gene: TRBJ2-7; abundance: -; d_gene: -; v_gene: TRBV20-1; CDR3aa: CFAREIRQGLGEQYF; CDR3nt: TGCTTTGCTAGGGAGATAAGACAGGGACTGGGTGAGCAGTACTTC
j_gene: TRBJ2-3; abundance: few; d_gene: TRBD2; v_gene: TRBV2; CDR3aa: CASRDTSGADTQYF; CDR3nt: TGTGCCAGCAGGGACACTAGCGGGGCGGATACGCAGTATTTT
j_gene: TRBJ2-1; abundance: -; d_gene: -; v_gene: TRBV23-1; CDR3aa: CASNGQLYNEQFF; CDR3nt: TGCGCCAGCAATGGACAGCTATACAATGAGCAGTTCTTC
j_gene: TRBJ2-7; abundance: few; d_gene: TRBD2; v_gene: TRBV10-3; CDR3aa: CAARGTSGYEQYF; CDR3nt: TGTGCCGCCCGTGGGACTAGCGGCTACGAGCAGTACTTC
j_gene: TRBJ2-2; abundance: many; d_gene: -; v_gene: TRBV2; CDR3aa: CASTARGNTGELFF; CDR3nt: TGTGCCAGCACGGCCAGGGGGAACACCGGGGAGCTGTTTTTT
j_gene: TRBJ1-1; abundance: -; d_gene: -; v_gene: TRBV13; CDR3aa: CASSLGRSQVRTEAFF; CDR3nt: TGTGCCAGCAGCTTAGGACGGTCCCAAGTTCGGACTGAAGCTTTCTTT
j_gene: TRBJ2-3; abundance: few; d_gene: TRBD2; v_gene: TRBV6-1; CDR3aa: CASSRLAGGSYTQYF; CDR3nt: TGTGCCAGCAGTCGACTAGCGGGGGGTTCGTACACGCAGTATTTT
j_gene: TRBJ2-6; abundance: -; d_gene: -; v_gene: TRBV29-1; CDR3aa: CSVEVRLRSGANVLTF; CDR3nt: TGCAGCGTTGAAGTACGGTTACGCTCTGGGGCCAACGTCCTGACTTTC
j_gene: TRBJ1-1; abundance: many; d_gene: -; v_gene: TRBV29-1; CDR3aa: CSVDRGRTEAFF; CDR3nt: TGCAGCGTTGACAGGGGAAGGACTGAAGCTTTCTTT
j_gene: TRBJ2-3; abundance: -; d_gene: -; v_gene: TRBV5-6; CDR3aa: CASSLAGFLDTQYF; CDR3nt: TGTGCCAGCAGCTTGGCAGGGTTTTTGGATACGCAGTATTTT
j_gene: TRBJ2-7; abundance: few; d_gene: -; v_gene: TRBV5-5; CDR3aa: CASSKQEEQYF; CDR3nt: TGTGCCAGCAGCAAACAGGAGGAGCAGTACTTC
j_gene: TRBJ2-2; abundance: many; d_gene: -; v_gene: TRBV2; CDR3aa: CASRGNRDTALNTGELFF; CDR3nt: TGTGCCAGCAGGGGTAACCGGGACACAGCCCTAAACACCGGGGAGCTGTTTTTT
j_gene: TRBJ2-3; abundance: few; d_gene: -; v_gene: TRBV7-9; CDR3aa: CASSPLRGEPTDTQYF; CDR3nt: TGTGCCAGCAGCCCACTGCGGGGAGAACCAACAGATACGCAGTATTTT
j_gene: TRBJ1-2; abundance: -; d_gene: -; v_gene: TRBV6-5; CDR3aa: CASSYEAGGSPYTF; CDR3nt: TGTGCCAGCAGTTACGAGGCGGGAGGCAGCCCATACACCTTC
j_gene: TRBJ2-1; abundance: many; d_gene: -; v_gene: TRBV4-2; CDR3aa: CASSHVTPGRGSYNEQFF; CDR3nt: TGTGCCAGCAGCCACGTTACTCCAGGCAGGGGTTCCTACAATGAGCAGTTCTTC
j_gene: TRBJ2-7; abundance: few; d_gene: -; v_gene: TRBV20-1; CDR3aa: CSADRAARGDYEQYF; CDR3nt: TGCAGTGCGGACCGGGCGGCCAGGGGAGACTACGAGCAGTACTTC
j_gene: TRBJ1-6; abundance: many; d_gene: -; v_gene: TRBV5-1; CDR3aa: CASSYRRGKESPLHF; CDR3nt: TGCGCCAGCAGCTACAGAAGGGGGAAAGAGTCACCCCTCCACTTT
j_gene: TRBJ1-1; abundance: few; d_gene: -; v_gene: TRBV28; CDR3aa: CASRTQVRTEAFF; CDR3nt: TGTGCCAGCAGAACCCAGGTCCGCACTGAAGCTTTCTTT
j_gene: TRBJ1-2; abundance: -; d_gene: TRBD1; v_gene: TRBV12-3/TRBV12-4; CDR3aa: CASSMTGGDYGYTF; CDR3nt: TGTGCCAGCAGTATGACAGGGGGAGACTATGGCTACACCTTC
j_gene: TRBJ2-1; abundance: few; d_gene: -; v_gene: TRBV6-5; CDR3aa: CASSWAGTAHNEQFF; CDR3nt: TGTGCCAGCAGTTGGGCCGGGACTGCACACAATGAGCAGTTCTTC
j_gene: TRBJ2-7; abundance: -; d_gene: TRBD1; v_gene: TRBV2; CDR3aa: CASSVLEGTGGIEYF; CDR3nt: TGTGCCAGCAGTGTATTGGAGGGGACAGGGGGGATAGAGTACTTC
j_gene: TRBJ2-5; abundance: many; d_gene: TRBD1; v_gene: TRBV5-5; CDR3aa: CASRRHFRDREETQYF; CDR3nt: TGTGCCAGCAGACGACATTTCCGGGACAGAGAAGAGACCCAGTACTTC
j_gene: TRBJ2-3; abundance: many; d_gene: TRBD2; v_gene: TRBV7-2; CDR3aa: CASSLGAGGSTDTQYF; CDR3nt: TGTGCCAGCAGCTTAGGTGCGGGAGGCAGCACAGATACGCAGTATTTT
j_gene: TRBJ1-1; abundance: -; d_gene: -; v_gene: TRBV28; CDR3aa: CASTRFNTEAFF; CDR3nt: TGTGCCAGCACCCGATTCAACACTGAAGCTTTCTTT
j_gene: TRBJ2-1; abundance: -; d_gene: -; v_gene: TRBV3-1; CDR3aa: CASSPTASSYNEQFF; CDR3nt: TGTGCCAGCAGCCCGACTGCCAGCTCCTACAATGAGCAGTTCTTC
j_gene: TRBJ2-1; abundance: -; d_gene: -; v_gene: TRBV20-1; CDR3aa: CSARDPGGPQFF; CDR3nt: TGCAGTGCTAGAGATCCGGGCGGGCCGCAGTTCTTC
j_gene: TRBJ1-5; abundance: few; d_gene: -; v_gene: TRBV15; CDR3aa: CATSSVFEDSNQPQHF; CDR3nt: TGTGCCACCAGCAGCGTATTCGAGGATAGCAATCAGCCCCAGCATTTT
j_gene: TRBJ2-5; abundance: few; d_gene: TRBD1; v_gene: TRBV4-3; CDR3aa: CASSRNRGVYETQYF; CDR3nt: TGCGCCAGCAGCCGGAACAGGGGGGTTTACGAGACCCAGTACTTC
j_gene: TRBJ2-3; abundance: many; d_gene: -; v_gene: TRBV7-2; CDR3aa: CASSLPGSTDTQYF; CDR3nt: TGTGCCAGCAGCTTACCAGGGAGCACAGATACGCAGTATTTT
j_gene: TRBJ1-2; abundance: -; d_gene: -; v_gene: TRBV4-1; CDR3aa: CASSPRRGGALAGYTF; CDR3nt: TGCGCCAGCAGCCCGCGCCGGGGAGGGGCACTCGCTGGCTACACCTTC
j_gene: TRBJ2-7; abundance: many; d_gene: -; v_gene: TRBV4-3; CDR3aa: CASSQDDGSSYEQYF; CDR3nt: TGCGCCAGCAGCCAAGACGACGGCAGCTCCTACGAGCAGTACTTC
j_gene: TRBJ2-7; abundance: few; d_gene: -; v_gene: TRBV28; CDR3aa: CASSLTNEQYF; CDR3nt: TGTGCCAGCAGTTTAACAAACGAGCAGTACTTC
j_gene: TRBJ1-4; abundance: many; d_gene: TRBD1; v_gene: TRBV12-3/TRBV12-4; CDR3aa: CASTRTGGGNEKLFF; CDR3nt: TGTGCCAGCACCCGGACAGGGGGCGGGAATGAAAAACTGTTTTTT
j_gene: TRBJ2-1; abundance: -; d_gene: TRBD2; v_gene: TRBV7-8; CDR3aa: CASSTLGLAFGSEQFF; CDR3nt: TGTGCCAGCAGCACCCTGGGACTAGCCTTTGGATCTGAGCAGTTCTTC
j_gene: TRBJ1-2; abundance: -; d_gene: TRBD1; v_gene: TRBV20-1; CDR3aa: CSATGTGDGYTF; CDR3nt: TGCAGTGCAACCGGGACAGGGGATGGCTACACCTTC
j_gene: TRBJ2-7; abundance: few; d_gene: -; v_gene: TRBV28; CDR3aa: CASSFWQGSYEQYF; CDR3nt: TGTGCCAGCAGTTTTTGGCAGGGCTCCTACGAGCAGTACTTC
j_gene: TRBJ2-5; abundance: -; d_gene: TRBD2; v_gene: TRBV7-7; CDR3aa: CASSSLGPWDYEGQETQYF; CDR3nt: TGTGCTAGCAGCTCTCTTGGGCCATGGGACTACGAGGGTCAAGAGACCCAGTACTTC
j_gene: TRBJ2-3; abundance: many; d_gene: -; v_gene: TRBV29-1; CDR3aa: CSAGQFSRDTQYF; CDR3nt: TGCAGCGCCGGACAGTTTTCGCGAGATACGCAGTATTTT
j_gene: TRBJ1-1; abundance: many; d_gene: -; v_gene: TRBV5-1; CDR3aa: CASSGGHSSTEAFF; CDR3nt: TGCGCCAGCAGCGGGGGACATTCAAGCACTGAAGCTTTCTTT
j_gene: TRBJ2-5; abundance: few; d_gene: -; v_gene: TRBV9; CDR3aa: CASSVGGYLETQYF; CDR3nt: TGTGCCAGCAGCGTAGGTGGATATCTAGAGACCCAGTACTTC
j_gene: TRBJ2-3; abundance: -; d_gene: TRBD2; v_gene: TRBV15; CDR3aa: CATSRALAGNTDTQYF; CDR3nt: TGTGCCACCAGCAGGGCGCTAGCGGGAAACACAGATACGCAGTATTTT
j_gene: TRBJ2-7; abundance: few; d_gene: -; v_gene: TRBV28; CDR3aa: CASEGHESYEQYF; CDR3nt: TGTGCCTCTGAGGGACACGAATCCTACGAGCAGTACTTC
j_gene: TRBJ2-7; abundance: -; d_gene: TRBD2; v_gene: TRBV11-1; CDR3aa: CASSQTPAGTSGRAHIYEQYF; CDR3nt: TGTGCCAGCAGCCAGACCCCCGCCGGGACTAGCGGGAGAGCCCATATCTACGAGCAGTACTTC
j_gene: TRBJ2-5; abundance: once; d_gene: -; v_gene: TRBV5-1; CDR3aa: CASSLAVGARGETQYF; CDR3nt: TGCGCCAGCAGCTTGGCCGTTGGGGCGAGAGGAGAGACCCAGTACTTC
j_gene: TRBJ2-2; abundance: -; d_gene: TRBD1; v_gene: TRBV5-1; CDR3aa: CASSGGQGSTGELFF; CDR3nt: TGCGCCAGCAGCGGGGGACAGGGTAGCACCGGGGAGCTGTTTTTT
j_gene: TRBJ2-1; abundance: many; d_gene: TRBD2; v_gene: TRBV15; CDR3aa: CATSRAGGSYNEQFF; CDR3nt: TGTGCCACCAGCAGAGCGGGAGGCTCCTACAATGAGCAGTTCTTC
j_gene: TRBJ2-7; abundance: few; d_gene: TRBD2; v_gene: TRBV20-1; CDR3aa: CSARTPSGRLEQYF; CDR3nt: TGCAGTGCTAGAACGCCTAGCGGGAGACTCGAGCAGTACTTC
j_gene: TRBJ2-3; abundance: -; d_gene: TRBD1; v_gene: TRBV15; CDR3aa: CATRTGGTDTQYF; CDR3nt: TGTGCCACTAGGACAGGGGGCACAGATACGCAGTATTTT
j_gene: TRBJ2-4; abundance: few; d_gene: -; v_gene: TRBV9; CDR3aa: CASSVGAGSQNIQYF; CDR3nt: TGTGCCAGCAGCGTAGGCGCCGGTAGCCAAAACATTCAGTACTTC
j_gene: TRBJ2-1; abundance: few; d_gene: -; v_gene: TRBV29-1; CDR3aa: CSADSGVSYNEQFF; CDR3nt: TGCAGCGCTGATTCAGGAGTCTCCTACAATGAGCAGTTCTTC
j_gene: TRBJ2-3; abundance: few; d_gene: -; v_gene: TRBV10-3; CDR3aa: CAIRGGASTDTQYF; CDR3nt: TGTGCCATCAGGGGCGGGGCGAGCACAGATACGCAGTATTTT
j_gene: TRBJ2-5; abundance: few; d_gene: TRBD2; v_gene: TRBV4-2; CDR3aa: CASSQDLSPGGETQYF; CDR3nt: TGTGCCAGCAGCCAAGATCTGTCTCCGGGGGGGGAGACCCAGTACTTC
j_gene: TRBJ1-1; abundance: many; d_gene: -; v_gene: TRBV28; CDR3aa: CASSPQQMNTEAFF; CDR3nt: TGTGCCAGCAGTCCTCAACAGATGAACACTGAAGCTTTCTTT
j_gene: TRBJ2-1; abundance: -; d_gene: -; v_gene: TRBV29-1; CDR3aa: CSVEDRGGRSNEQFF; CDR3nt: TGCAGCGTTGAAGACAGGGGGGGAAGGAGCAATGAGCAGTTCTTC
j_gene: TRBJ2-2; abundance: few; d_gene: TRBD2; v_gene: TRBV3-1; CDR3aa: CASSPTGTGESGLAGGMATGELFF; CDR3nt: TGTGCCAGCAGCCCAACCGGGACAGGGGAGTCAGGACTAGCGGGAGGGATGGCCACCGGGGAGCTGTTTTTT
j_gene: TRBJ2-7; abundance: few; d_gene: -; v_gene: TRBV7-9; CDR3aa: CASSFQETHYEQYF; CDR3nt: TGTGCCAGCAGCTTCCAGGAGACACACTACGAGCAGTACTTC
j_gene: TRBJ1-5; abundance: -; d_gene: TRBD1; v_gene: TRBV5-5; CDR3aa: CASSGQGDQPQHF; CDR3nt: TGTGCCAGCAGCGGACAGGGTGACCAGCCCCAGCATTTT